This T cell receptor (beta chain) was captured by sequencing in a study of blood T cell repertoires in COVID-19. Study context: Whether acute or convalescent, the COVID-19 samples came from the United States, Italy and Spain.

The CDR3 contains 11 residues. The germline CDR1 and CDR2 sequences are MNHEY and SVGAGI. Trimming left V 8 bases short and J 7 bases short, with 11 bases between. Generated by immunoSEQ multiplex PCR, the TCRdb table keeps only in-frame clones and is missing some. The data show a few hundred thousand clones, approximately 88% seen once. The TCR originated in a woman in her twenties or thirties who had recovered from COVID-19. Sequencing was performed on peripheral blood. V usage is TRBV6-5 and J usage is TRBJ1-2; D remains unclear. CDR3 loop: CASELRSGYTF. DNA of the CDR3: TGTGCCAGCGAGTTGAGGAGTGGCTACACCTTC.